The rows below give T cell receptor beta chains drawn from one sample of a study of CXCR3-negative and CXCR3-positive naive CD8 T cells. TCRdb derives one entry per CDR3 protein from the 5' RACE reads, leaving out DNA. The table for this sample gives tens of thousands of distinct CDR3 sequences. Material: naive CXCR3+ CD8+ T cells from blood. Receptors originate from a human donor in good health. Some clones in this sample may be carry-over from other donors' samples. Both conserved end residues are part of each CDR3.

v_call	j_call	cdr3_aa
TRBV7-9	TRBJ2-7	CASSGTGSEQYF
TRBV6-6	TRBJ2-3	CASFLGDTQYF
TRBV6-5	TRBJ1-6	CASSPGTGNSPLHF
TRBV28	TRBJ2-7	CASKAREHYEQYF
TRBV29-1	TRBJ2-7	CSVGQETYEQYF
TRBV7-9	TRBJ2-2	CASSKTSGGAERNTGELFF
TRBV29-1	TRBJ1-1	CSSFGTGPNTEAFF
TRBV29-1	TRBJ1-1	CSVEWVGSHTEAFF
TRBV6-2/TRBV6-3	TRBJ2-3	CASRQRAVDTQYF
TRBV7-6	TRBJ2-3	CASSLQPTSGGTLPDTQYF